The 3 T cell receptor beta chains presented below share a single source sample, sequenced in a study of blood T cells in healthy people across ages. PCR was performed a second time for roughly 7 to 11 cycles using a sample-barcoded 5' primer and a J-beta primer mix. TCRdb passed the 5' RACE reads through MiXCR, listing each CDR3 protein once. This table holds around 1,600,000 distinct CDR3 sequences, under 55% found once. The sequencing sample was made of blood. The receptor set was obtained from a woman under 30 in good health.

The sample holds many counts of this clonotype. The chain employs TRBV3-1 and TRBJ1-1; D is possibly TRBD1 (5 bases). V lost 2 bases, J lost 4 bases, and 14 bases lay in between. Germline V gene sequence: CDR1 LGHDT, CDR2 YNNKEL (reference sequence). There are 15 residues in the CDR3. CDR3 loop: CASSQYYTGGTEAFF. CDR3 sequence (DNA): TGTGCCAGCAGCCAATATTATACGGGGGGCACTGAAGCTTTCTTT. Full variable domain (rest looked up from reference TRBV3-1 and TRBJ1-1): DTAVSQTPKYLVTQMGNDKSIKCEQNLGHDTMYWYKQDSKKFLKIMFSYNNKELIINETVPNRFSPKSPDKAHLNLHINSLELGDSAVYFCASSQYYTGGTEAFFGQGTRLTVV.

This clonotype was counted a few times. One end of the junction is discordant with germline, which a read error may explain. The rearrangement joins TRBV24-1 to TRBJ2-1, with D maybe TRBD1 (5 bases). The V gene's germline CDR1 is KGHDR and CDR2 SFDVKD. The CDR3 is 15 residues long. The CDR3 loop reads CATRDSKGSYNEQFF. The CDR3 DNA sequence: TGTGCCACCAGGGATTCGAAGGGGTCTTATAATGAGCAGTTCTTC.

The chain joins TRBV20-1 to TRBJ1-2; D unclear. The CDR3 is 16 amino acids. V lost 0 bases and J lost 0, with 14 bases in between. From germline, CDR1 is DFQATT and CDR2 SNEGSKA (reference sequence). CDR3 in DNA: TGCAGTGCTAGAGATCCAGTCAGGAGTGCTAACTATGGCTACACCTTC. This encodes CSARDPVRSANYGYTF.